Detailed here is one T cell receptor (beta chain). TCRdb fed the 5' RACE reads into MiXCR, producing one record per CDR3 protein. The sample gives 360,000 or so distinct CDR3 sequences, under 30% of which show up once; approximately 15% is in the top ten. The data belong to a study of T-cell memory formation after mild COVID-19. V lost 4 bases, J lost 0 bases, and 6 bases lay in between. CDR1 is LNHDA, CDR2 SQIVND, per germline (reference sequence). The CDR3 extends over 13 amino acids. V gene TRBV19 combines with J gene TRBJ1-1; no definite D call. Sequencing used PBMCs or a T cell subset sorted from them (not recorded which). This TCR derives from an adult woman who had mild COVID-19 (a few samples of this study predate the infection). Cell type and time point are not known. This CDR3 is CASSTEMNTEAFF. The CDR3 nucleotides read TGTGCCAGTAGTACCGAGATGAACACTGAAGCTTTCTTT.